A selection of T cell receptor beta chains follows, all from one sample in a study of blood T cell repertoires in COVID-19. Method: immunoSEQ multiplex PCR; TCRdb's copy keeps in-frame clones and lacks some. Altogether about 180,000 clones are present, over 75% being singletons, with the ten largest covering around 7%. The sample consisted of peripheral blood. The origin of the receptors is a man between 65 and 85 years old with active or convalescent COVID-19. Each CDR3 is given with its conserved first and last residue. Fields, in order: V gene, J gene, clone size, D gene, CDR3 DNA, CDR3 protein. D genes are given only for firm matches. Size tells how often a clone was seen (once, few, many) or the class of an expanded clone, and some rows leave it out.

TRBV11-2	TRBJ1-6	.	.	TGTGCCAGCAGCCCCCCCCGGGGGAGACCCCTCCACTTT	CASSPPRGRPLHF
TRBV11-3	TRBJ2-3	.	.	TGTGCCAGCAGCCAGACAGCTAGCACAGATACGCAGTATTTT	CASSQTASTDTQYF
TRBV3-1/TRBV3-2	TRBJ2-3	.	TRBD2	TGTGCCAGCAGCCACTCCGGGGGGACAGATACGCAGTATTTT	CASSHSGGTDTQYF
TRBV18	TRBJ1-1	few	.	TGTGCCAGCTCACCACCGGGTGGGGCGTTCGTCCCTGAAGCTTTCTTT	CASSPPGGAFVPEAFF
TRBV4-2	TRBJ2-7	.	TRBD2	TGTGCCAGCAGCCCGTACCAGCGGGGGACGACCGAGCAGTACTTC	CASSPYQRGTTEQYF
TRBV5-1	TRBJ1-6	.	TRBD1	TGCGCCAGCAGCTCACAGGGGGCGGCACAAATTGTGGCCCTCCACTTT	CASSSQGAAQIVALHF
TRBV3-1/TRBV3-2	TRBJ1-3	.	.	TGTGCCAGCAGCCATCAGGCCCAGGGCTCTGGAAACACCATATATTTT	CASSHQAQGSGNTIYF
TRBV6-5	TRBJ2-1	.	.	TGTGCCAGCGGGACTACAGGGTACAATGAGCAGTTCTTC	CASGTTGYNEQFF
TRBV11-2	TRBJ2-5	.	.	TGTGCCAGCGCCCGTGGGGGGACCCAAGAGACCCAGTACTTC	CASARGGTQETQYF
TRBV29-1	TRBJ2-5	.	TRBD1	TGCAGCGCATACAGGGGGGTCCAAGAGACCCAGTACTTC	CSAYRGVQETQYF
TRBV7-6	TRBJ2-3	.	TRBD2	TGTGCCAGCAGCTCTGGACTAGCGGGAGGGCCTACGCAGTATTTT	CASSSGLAGGPTQYF
TRBV6-2/TRBV6-3	TRBJ2-1	.	TRBD2	TGTGCCAGCAGTTACGCCCGTTTTGCGGGGGGGGCCCAACAGTTCTTC	CASSYARFAGGAQQFF
TRBV5-8	TRBJ1-3	.	.	TGTGCCAGCAGCTTGCTTTTGGTCGGCTCTGGAAACACCATATATTTT	CASSLLLVGSGNTIYF
TRBV29-1	TRBJ1-1	.	.	TGCAGCGTTCAGGGGCACAGGGCCGATTCTGAAGCTTTCTTT	CSVQGHRADSEAFF
TRBV29-1	TRBJ1-1	few	TRBD1	TGCAGCGTTGAGGGGGACAGGGGGGACACTGAAGCTTTCTTT	CSVEGDRGDTEAFF
TRBV19	TRBJ1-1	few	TRBD1	TGTGCCAGTTCGGGACAGGTGAACACTGAAGCTTTCTTT	CASSGQVNTEAFF
TRBV6-1	TRBJ2-3	.	.	TGTGCCAGCAGTGAAGTTTCTAGCACAGATACGCAGTATTTT	CASSEVSSTDTQYF
TRBV2	TRBJ1-1	.	.	TGTGCCAGCAGTGGCGGGGCCTCTTACACTGAAGCTTTCTTT	CASSGGASYTEAFF
TRBV7-2	TRBJ1-5	.	TRBD1	TGTGCCAGCAGACCGACAGGGAGAAATCAGCCCCAGCATTTT	CASRPTGRNQPQHF
TRBV7-8	TRBJ2-7	.	.	TGTGCCAGCAGCGCCAACCGACAGAACTACGAGCAGTACTTC	CASSANRQNYEQYF
TRBV3-1/TRBV3-2	TRBJ2-1	once	TRBD2	TGTGCCAGCGCGGGAGGGTGGGACCTGGCCAATGAGCAGTTCTTC	CASAGGWDLANEQFF
TRBV7-8	TRBJ2-1	.	TRBD2	TGTGCCAGCAGCCTTAGCGGGGGGCCGGATGAGCAGTTCTTC	CASSLSGGPDEQFF
TRBV5-1	TRBJ1-4	.	TRBD1	TGCGCCAGCAGCTTTGGGACAGCTCCCTTGAGCACTGAAAAACTGTTTTTT	CASSFGTAPLSTEKLFF
TRBV5-6	TRBJ1-1	.	.	TGTGCCAGCAGCCGGGGTAGGTCCGATCACACTGAAGCTTTCTTT	CASSRGRSDHTEAFF
TRBV11-3	TRBJ2-5	few	.	TGTGCCAGCAGCCTCAGGGGAGGGGAGACCCAGTACTTC	CASSLRGGETQYF
TRBV20-1	TRBJ2-3	.	.	TGCAGTGCTAGTCCCGGGAATACGCAGTATTTT	CSASPGNTQYF
TRBV5-1	TRBJ2-5	once	.	TGCGCCAGCAGCGCCCCAGCGGGCACCCAAGAGACCCAGTACTTC	CASSAPAGTQETQYF